The next 10 T cell receptor beta chains were all read from a single sample in a study of shared clonotypes between healthy human individuals. Generated by immunoSEQ multiplex PCR, the TCRdb table keeps only in-frame clones and is missing some. This table holds about 1.1 million clones, around three quarters found once. The specimen was memory CD4+ T cells from PBMCs. Described subset: CD45RA-negative fraction. These TCRs come from a man younger than 35 in good health. Some clones in this sample may be carry-over from other donors' samples.

This clone was observed a handful of times. The chain employs TRBV5-1 and TRBJ1-1; the D is unclear. V was pared by 0 bases and J by 5 bases, with 8 bases between. From germline, CDR1 is SGHRS and CDR2 YFSETQ. There are 13 residues in the CDR3. The CDR3: CASSLEATTEAFF. DNA of the CDR3: TGCGCCAGCAGCTTGGAGGCCACTACTGAAGCTTTCTTT. Full variable domain (outside the CDR3, taken from reference TRBV5-1 and TRBJ1-1): KAGVTQTPRYLIKTRGQQVTLSCSPISGHRSVSWYQQTPGQGLQFLFEYFSETQRNKGNFPGRFSGRQFSNSRSEMNVSTLELGDSALYLCASSLEATTEAFFGQGTRLTVV.

Worth noting for this clone: This may come from a read error, since a much larger clone is one base off. The same CDR3 arises from other DNA sequences in this sample as well. The chain employs TRBV7-9 and TRBJ2-5; TRBD1 agrees at 9 bases. The V gene's germline CDR1 is SEHNR and CDR2 FQNEAQ (reference sequence). With V trimmed by 5 bases and J by 5 bases, 3 bases remained unmatched. This CDR3 contains 13 residues. CDR3 DNA: TGTGCCAGCAGCCTGACAGGGGGGGAGACCCAGTACTTC. Protein product: CASSLTGGETQYF.

The chain uses TRBV7-9 and TRBJ2-1, with D perhaps TRBD1 or TRBD2 (5 bases each). This CDR3 has 14 amino acids. Trimming left V 4 bases short and J 3 bases short, with 10 bases between. In germline, CDR1 is SEHNR, CDR2 FQNEAQ (reference sequence). Here the CDR3 reads CASSYRDDYNEQFF. The CDR3 nucleotides read TGTGCCAGCAGCTACCGGGACGACTACAATGAGCAGTTCTTC.

Concerning this clone itself: Within the sample, other DNA sequences also encode this same CDR3. This rearrangement joins TRBV6-6 to TRBJ2-7; D is undetermined. Germline V lookup: CDR1 MNHNY, CDR2 SVGAGI (reference sequence). The CDR3 runs to 14 residues. V lost 0 bases and J lost 0, with 6 bases in between. CDR3 sequence (DNA): TGTGCCAGCAGTTACTCCCGAACCTCCTACGAGCAGTACTTC. It codes for CASSYSRTSYEQYF.

Worth noting for this clone: This clone may be a read error of a much larger clone one base away. The chain combines TRBV5-1 with TRBJ2-1, with 7 positions matching TRBD2. The CDR3 covers 12 residues. CDR1 SGHRS and CDR2 YFSETQ come from the germline V gene. With V trimmed by 9 bases and J by 8 bases, 8 bases remained unmatched. The CDR3 DNA reads as TGCGCCACCGGACTAGGGGACGATGAGCAGTTCTTC. This encodes CATGLGDDEQFF.

V gene TRBV28 combines with J gene TRBJ2-3, with a weak D call TRBD1 (8 bases). The CDR3 extends over 16 amino acids. V lost 7 bases and J lost 1, with 18 bases in between. The germline V gene encodes CDR1 MDHEN and CDR2 SYDVKM. The CDR3 is CASIVPGGQGTDTQYF. The DNA for the CDR3 is TGTGCCAGCATTGTCCCGGGGGGACAGGGCACAGATACGCAGTATTTT.

This clone was detected only a few times. The V and J genes are TRBV29-1 and TRBJ1-1; 12 bases line up with TRBD1. Unmatched junction bases numbered 14, after V lost 7 bases and J lost 8 bases. There are 15 residues in the CDR3. Germline CDR1 is SQVTM and CDR2 is ANQGSEA. CDR3 in amino acids: CSAGGTGGYNAEAFF. DNA of the CDR3: TGCAGCGCCGGAGGGACAGGGGGCTATAATGCAGAAGCTTTCTTT.

V is TRBV5-1 and J is TRBJ1-2; D perhaps matches TRBD1 (6 bases). The CDR3 runs to 15 residues. The V gene lost 4 bases and the J gene lost 3 bases, with 16 bases spanning the gap. Germline CDR1 is SGHRS and CDR2 is YFSETQ. The CDR3 sequence: CASSGLPTGHYGYTF. The CDR3 nucleotides are TGCGCCAGCAGCGGCCTCCCGACAGGACACTATGGCTACACCTTC.

The rearrangement joins TRBV5-5 to TRBJ2-7, with D hard to call. The germline gives CDR1 SGHKS, CDR2 YYEKEE (reference sequence). The CDR3 consists of 15 residues. The ends were cut back, 0 bases at V and 0 bases at J, with 10 bases in the middle. CDR3 sequence: CASSLDTAYSYEQYF. DNA of the CDR3: TGTGCCAGCAGCTTGGACACGGCATACTCCTACGAGCAGTACTTC.

The V call is TRBV7-3, the J call TRBJ2-3; TRBD2 aligns across 9 bases. The V and J ends lost 1 base and 4 bases, in that order; junction bases with no gene match: 3. Germline-derived CDR1 and CDR2 are SGHTA and FQGTGA. The CDR3 sequence is 15 residues long. CDR3 coding DNA: TGTGCCAGCAGCTTAATTGCGGGAGGGCCAGATACGCAGTATTTT. Residues: CASSLIAGGPDTQYF.